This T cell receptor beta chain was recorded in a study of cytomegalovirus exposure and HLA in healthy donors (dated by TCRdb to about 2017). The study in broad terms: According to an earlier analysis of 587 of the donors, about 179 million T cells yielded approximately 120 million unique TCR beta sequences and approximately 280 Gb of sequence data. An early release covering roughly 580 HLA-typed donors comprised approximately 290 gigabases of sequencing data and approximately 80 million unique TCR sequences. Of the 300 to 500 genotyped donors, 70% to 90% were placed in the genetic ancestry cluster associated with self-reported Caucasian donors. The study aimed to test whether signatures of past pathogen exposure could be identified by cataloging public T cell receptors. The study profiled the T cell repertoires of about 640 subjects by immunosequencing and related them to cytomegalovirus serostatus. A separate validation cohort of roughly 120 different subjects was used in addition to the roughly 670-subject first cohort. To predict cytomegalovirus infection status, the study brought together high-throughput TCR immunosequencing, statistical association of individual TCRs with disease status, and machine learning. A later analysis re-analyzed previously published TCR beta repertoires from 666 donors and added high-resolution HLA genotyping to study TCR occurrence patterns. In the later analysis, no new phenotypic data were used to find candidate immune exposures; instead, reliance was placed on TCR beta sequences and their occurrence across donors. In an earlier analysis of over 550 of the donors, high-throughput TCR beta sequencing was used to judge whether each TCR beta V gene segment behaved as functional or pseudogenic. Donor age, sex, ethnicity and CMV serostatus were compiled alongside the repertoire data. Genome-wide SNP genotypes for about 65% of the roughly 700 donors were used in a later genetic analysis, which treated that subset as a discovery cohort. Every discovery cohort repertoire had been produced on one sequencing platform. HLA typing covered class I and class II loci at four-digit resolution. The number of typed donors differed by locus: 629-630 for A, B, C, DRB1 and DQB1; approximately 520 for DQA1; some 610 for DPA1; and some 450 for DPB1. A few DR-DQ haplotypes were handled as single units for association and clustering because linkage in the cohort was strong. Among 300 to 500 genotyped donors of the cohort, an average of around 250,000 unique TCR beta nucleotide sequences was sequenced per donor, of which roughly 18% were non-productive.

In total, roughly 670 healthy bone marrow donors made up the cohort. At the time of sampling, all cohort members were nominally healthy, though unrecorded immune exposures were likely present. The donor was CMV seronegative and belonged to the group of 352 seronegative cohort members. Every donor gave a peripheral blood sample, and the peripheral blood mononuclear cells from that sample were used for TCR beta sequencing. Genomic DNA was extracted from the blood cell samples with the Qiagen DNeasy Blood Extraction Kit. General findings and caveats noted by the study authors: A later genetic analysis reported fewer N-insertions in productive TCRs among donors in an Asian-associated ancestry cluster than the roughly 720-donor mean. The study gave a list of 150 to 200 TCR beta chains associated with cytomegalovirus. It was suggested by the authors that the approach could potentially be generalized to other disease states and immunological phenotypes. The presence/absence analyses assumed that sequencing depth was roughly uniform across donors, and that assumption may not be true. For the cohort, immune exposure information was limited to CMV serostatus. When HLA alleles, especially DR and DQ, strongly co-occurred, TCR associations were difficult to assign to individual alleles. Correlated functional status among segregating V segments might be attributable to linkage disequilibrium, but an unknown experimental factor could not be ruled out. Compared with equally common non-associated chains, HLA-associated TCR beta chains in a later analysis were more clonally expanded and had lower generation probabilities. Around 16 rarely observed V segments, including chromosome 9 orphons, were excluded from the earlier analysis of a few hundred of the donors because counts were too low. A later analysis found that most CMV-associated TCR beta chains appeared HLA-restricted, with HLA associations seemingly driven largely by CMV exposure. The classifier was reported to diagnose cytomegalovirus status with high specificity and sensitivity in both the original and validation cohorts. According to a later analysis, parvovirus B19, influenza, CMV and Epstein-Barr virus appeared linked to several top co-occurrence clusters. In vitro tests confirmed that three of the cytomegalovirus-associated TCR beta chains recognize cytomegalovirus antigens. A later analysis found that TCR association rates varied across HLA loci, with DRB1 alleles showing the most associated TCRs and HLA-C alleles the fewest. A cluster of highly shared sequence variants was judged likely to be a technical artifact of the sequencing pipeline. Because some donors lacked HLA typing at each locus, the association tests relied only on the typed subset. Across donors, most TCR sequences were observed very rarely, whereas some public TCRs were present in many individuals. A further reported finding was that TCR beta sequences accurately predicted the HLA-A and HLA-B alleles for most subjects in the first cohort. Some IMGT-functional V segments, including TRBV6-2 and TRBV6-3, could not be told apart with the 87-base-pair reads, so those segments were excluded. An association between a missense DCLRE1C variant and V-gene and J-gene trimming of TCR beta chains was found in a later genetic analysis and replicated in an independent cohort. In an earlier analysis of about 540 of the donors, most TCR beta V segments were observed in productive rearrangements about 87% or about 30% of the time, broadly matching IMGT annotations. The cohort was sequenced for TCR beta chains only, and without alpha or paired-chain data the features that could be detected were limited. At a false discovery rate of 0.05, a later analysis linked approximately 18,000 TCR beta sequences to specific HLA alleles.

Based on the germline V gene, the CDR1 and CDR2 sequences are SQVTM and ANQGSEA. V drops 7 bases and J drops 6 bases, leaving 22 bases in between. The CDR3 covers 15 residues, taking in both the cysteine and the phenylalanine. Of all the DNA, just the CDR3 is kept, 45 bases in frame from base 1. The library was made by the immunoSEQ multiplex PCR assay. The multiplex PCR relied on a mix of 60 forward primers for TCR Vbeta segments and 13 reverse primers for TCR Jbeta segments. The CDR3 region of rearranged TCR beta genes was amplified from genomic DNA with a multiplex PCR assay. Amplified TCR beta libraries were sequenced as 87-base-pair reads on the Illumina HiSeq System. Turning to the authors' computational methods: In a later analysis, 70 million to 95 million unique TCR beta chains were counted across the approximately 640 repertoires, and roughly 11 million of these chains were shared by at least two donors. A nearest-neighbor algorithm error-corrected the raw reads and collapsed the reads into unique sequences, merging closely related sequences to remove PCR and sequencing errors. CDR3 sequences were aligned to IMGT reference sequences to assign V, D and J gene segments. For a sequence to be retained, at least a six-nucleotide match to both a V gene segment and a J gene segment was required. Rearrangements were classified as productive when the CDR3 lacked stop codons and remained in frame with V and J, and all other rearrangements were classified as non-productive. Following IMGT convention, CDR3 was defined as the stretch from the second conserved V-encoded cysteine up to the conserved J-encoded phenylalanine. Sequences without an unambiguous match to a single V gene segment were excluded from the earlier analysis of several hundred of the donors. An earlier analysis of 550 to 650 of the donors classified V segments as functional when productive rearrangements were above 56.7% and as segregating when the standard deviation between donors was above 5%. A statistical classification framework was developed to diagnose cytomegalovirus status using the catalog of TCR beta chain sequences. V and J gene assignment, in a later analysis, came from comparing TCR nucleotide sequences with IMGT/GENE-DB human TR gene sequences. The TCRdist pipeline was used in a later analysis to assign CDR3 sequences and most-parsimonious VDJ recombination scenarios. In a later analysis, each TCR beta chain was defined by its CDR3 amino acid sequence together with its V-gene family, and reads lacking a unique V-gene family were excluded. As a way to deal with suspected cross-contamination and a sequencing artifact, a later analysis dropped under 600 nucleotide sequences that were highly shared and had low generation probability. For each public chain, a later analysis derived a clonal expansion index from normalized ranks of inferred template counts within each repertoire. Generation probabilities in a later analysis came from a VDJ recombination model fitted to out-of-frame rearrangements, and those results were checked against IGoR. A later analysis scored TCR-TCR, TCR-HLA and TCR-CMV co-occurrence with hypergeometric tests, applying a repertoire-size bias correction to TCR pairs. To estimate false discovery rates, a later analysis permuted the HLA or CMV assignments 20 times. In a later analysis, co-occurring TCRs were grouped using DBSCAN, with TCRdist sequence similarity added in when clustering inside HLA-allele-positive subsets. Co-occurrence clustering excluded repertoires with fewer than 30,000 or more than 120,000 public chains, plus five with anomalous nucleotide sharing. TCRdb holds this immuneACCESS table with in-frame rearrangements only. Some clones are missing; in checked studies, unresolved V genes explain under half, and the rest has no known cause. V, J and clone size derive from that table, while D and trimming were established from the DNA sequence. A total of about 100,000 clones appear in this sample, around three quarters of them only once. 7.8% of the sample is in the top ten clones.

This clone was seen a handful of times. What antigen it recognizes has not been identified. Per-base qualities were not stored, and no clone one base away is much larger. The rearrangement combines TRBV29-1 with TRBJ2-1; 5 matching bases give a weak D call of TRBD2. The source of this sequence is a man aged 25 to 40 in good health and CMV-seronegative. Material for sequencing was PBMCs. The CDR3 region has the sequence CSAHAGSRRSNEQFF. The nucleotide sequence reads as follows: TGCAGCGCACATGCTGGGTCCCGGAGGAGCAATGAGCAGTTCTTC.